A selection of T cell receptor beta chains follows, all from one sample in a study of Tregs in tolerant kidney transplant recipients. Measured with immunoSEQ multiplex PCR; TCRdb has only the in-frame clones, and not every one. The sample yields approximately 90,000 clones, over 85% seen once. This material consisted of CD4+ T cells from blood (PBMCs), taken 12 months after the transplant. Receptors originate from a human patient who received a combined kidney and bone marrow transplant. Some T cells may possibly be graft donor cells. Both conserved end residues are part of each CDR3. The D gene is left open where the match is weak. Not all rows give a size; the values are once, few, many and, for expanded clones, a class.

V gene,J gene,clone size,D gene,CDR3 protein,CDR3 DNA
TRBV19,TRBJ2-7,NA,TRBD1,CASSIATGECTYEQYF,TGTGCCAGTAGTATAGCTACAGGGGAATGCACCTACGAGCAGTACTTC
TRBV19,TRBJ2-7,NA,NA,CASSTLWNYEQYF,TGTGCCAGTAGTACACTATGGAACTACGAGCAGTACTTC
TRBV7-2,TRBJ1-5,NA,NA,CASSHYLSGSNQPQHF,TGTGCCAGCAGCCACTATCTTAGTGGGAGCAATCAGCCCCAGCATTTT
TRBV4-2,TRBJ1-3,NA,NA,CASSQYGVPGNTIYF,TGTGCCAGCAGCCAGTACGGGGTACCTGGAAACACCATATATTTT
TRBV18,TRBJ2-5,NA,NA,CASSPQRETQYF,TGTGCCAGCTCACCACAGAGGGAGACCCAGTACTTC
TRBV15,TRBJ1-6,NA,TRBD1,CATSLQGANSPLHF,TGTGCCACCAGTCTCCAGGGGGCTAATTCACCCCTCCACTTT
TRBV7-6,TRBJ2-7,NA,TRBD1,CASSFQGAVGDEQYF,TGTGCCAGCAGCTTTCAGGGGGCGGTGGGCGACGAGCAGTACTTC
TRBV11-3,TRBJ2-1,NA,TRBD1,CASSIRGSSYNEQFF,TGTGCCAGCAGCATCAGGGGGTCATCCTACAATGAGCAGTTCTTC
TRBV11-2,TRBJ2-5,NA,TRBD1,CASSLRGTEETQYF,TGTGCCAGCAGCTTAAGGGGGACAGAAGAGACCCAGTACTTC
TRBV11-3,TRBJ2-5,NA,TRBD1,CASSDGQGTQYF,TGTGCCAGCAGCGACGGACAGGGGACCCAGTACTTC
TRBV7-6,TRBJ2-3,NA,TRBD2,CASSYLGGVTDTQYF,TGTGCCAGCAGCTATCTCGGGGGGGTCACAGATACGCAGTATTTT
TRBV15,TRBJ1-5,NA,TRBD1,CATSRDRTGGVSNQPQHF,TGTGCCACCAGCAGAGATCGGACAGGGGGCGTAAGCAATCAGCCCCAGCATTTT
TRBV29-1,TRBJ2-7,NA,NA,CSVGARVHEQYF,TGCAGCGTTGGGGCCAGGGTGCACGAGCAGTACTTC
TRBV29-1,TRBJ1-2,NA,TRBD1,CSVKTGAWPASGYTF,TGCAGCGTGAAGACAGGGGCATGGCCCGCGTCGGGCTACACCTTC
TRBV28,TRBJ1-2,NA,TRBD1,CATRLQGSSGYTF,TGTGCCACCAGATTACAGGGGTCTTCGGGCTACACCTTC
TRBV5-1,TRBJ2-1,NA,NA,CASSAGFNEQFF,TGCGCCAGCAGCGCAGGGTTCAATGAGCAGTTCTTC
TRBV30,TRBJ1-6,NA,NA,CAWSRNGVGNSPLHF,TGTGCCTGGAGTAGAAACGGGGTTGGGAATTCACCCCTCCACTTT
TRBV6-6,TRBJ1-4,once,NA,CASSYSGGASEKLFF,TGTGCCAGCAGTTACTCGGGAGGGGCAAGTGAAAAACTGTTTTTT
TRBV5-5,TRBJ2-7,NA,NA,CASSLGPGSSYEQYF,TGTGCCAGCAGCTTGGGGCCTGGGAGCAGCTACGAGCAGTACTTC
TRBV4-3,TRBJ1-2,NA,NA,CASSQERRRYGYTF,TGCGCCAGCAGCCAAGAAAGGCGGCGCTATGGCTACACCTTC
TRBV9,TRBJ2-6,NA,NA,CASKSGSQGGLGANVLTF,TGTGCCAGCAAATCAGGGTCTCAAGGCGGTCTTGGGGCCAACGTCCTGACTTTC
TRBV6-1,TRBJ1-1,NA,NA,CAPRGGVNTEAFF,TGTGCGCCGAGGGGCGGGGTGAACACTGAAGCTTTCTTT
TRBV30,TRBJ1-2,once,NA,CAWRKKQVDYGYTF,TGTGCCTGGAGGAAAAAACAGGTGGACTATGGCTACACCTTC
TRBV27,TRBJ1-1,NA,TRBD1,CASSPYPDRVTEAFF,TGTGCCAGCAGTCCCTATCCGGACAGGGTAACTGAAGCTTTCTTT
TRBV5-5,TRBJ2-7,NA,TRBD1,CASSSYRGPLEYF,TGTGCCAGCAGCTCCTACAGGGGGCCGCTGGAATACTTC
TRBV20-1,TRBJ1-2,NA,NA,CSAYSYGYTF,TGCAGTGCTTACAGCTATGGCTACACCTTC
TRBV4-2,TRBJ2-7,once,TRBD1,CASSQFLSTGGVYEQYF,TGTGCCAGCAGCCAATTCCTTTCGACAGGGGGAGTATACGAGCAGTACTTC
TRBV4-3,TRBJ2-1,NA,TRBD2,CASSQDRGTSGSRQFF,TGCGCCAGCAGCCAAGATCGTGGGACTAGCGGGAGTCGGCAGTTCTTC
TRBV11-2,TRBJ2-2,NA,TRBD1,CASSSRRQGAREYTGELFF,TGTGCCAGCAGCTCGCGACGACAGGGGGCGCGGGAGTACACCGGGGAGCTGTTTTTT
TRBV5-4,TRBJ2-7,once,NA,CASSFLAQPSYEQYF,TGTGCCAGCAGTTTTCTAGCGCAACCCTCCTACGAGCAGTACTTC
TRBV9,TRBJ2-1,NA,TRBD2,CASSVVGTSGAQQFF,TGTGCCAGCAGCGTAGTAGGGACTAGCGGGGCCCAGCAGTTCTTC
TRBV7-2,TRBJ1-6,NA,NA,CASSLLGGNSPLHF,TGTGCCAGCAGCTTATTAGGAGGGAATTCACCCCTCCACTTT
TRBV19,TRBJ1-5,NA,TRBD1,CASSGTAYNQPQHF,TGTGCCAGTTCCGGGACAGCATACAATCAGCCCCAGCATTTT
TRBV7-9,TRBJ1-5,NA,NA,CASSLEDQGRWGNQPQHF,TGTGCCAGCAGCTTAGAGGATCAGGGTAGGTGGGGCAATCAGCCCCAGCATTTT
TRBV30,TRBJ2-7,NA,NA,CAWSVGGSGSYEQYF,TGTGCCTGGAGTGTAGGCGGTTCGGGGTCCTACGAGCAGTACTTC
TRBV5-4,TRBJ2-7,NA,TRBD1,CASSRDSAHYEQYF,TGTGCCAGCAGCCGGGACAGTGCCCACTACGAGCAGTACTTC
TRBV19,TRBJ2-6,NA,TRBD1,CASSPGQSGANVLTF,TGTGCCAGTAGTCCGGGACAGTCTGGGGCCAACGTCCTGACTTTC
TRBV29-1,TRBJ2-7,NA,NA,CSVARDHSYEQYF,TGCAGCGTGGCCCGGGATCACTCCTACGAGCAGTACTTC
TRBV15,TRBJ2-4,NA,NA,CATSAGWGNSKNIQYF,TGTGCCACCAGCGCGGGGTGGGGGAACTCCAAAAACATTCAGTACTTC
TRBV21-1,TRBJ2-7,NA,NA,CASTNCTGSYEQYF,TGTGCCAGCACCAACTGCACGGGGTCCTACGAGCAGTACTTC
TRBV7-2,TRBJ2-1,NA,TRBD2,CASSLRLLAGNEQFF,TGTGCCAGCAGCTTACGATTGCTAGCGGGCAATGAGCAGTTCTTC
TRBV7-3,TRBJ2-1,NA,NA,CASSRPGMYNEQFF,TGTGCCAGCAGCCGACCCGGGATGTACAATGAGCAGTTCTTC
TRBV27,TRBJ1-2,NA,NA,CASSFDRNYGYTF,TGTGCCAGCAGTTTCGACAGAAACTATGGCTACACCTTC